This record looks at one T cell receptor (beta chain) sequence and its context. Antigen: not known. Every patient was untreated before thyroid surgery. This entry comes from a study of metastatic and nonmetastatic thyroid tumors. Study context: It was across blood and tumor or nodule tissue from malignant and benign thyroid patients that repertoires were compared. Study-wide points: Patients with malignant thyroid tumors reportedly had significantly higher TCR beta diversity than those with benign nodules, in blood and tumor.

Trimming took 7 bases from V and 6 from J, leaving 8 bases between them. The germline gives CDR1 LNHDA, CDR2 SQIVND (reference sequence). The CDR3 totals 11 residues. MiXCR reprocessed the PCR reads for TCRdb. The table lists 30,000 or so clones, approximately 32% of them singletons, with approximately 7.8% in the top ten. Sample: blood. The chain uses TRBV19 and TRBJ2-3; D is unresolved. The clonotype was recovered from a female donor with papillary thyroid cancer or a benign thyroid nodule (not recorded which). Some clones in this sample may be carry-over from other donors' samples. The CDR3 coding sequence is TGTGCCAGTACCCAGGAGGATACGCAGTATTTT. Translating gives CASTQEDTQYF.